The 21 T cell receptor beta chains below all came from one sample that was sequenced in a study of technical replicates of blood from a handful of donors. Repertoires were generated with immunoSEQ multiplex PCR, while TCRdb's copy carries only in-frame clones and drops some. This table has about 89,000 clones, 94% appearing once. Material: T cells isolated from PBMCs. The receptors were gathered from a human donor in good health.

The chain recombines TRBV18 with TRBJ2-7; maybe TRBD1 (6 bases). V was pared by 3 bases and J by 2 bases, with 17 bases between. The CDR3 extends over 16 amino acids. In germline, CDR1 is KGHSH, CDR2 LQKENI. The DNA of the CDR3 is TGTGCCAGCTCACCGCTACAGGGTTTTGACGCCTACGAGCAGTACTTC. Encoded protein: CASSPLQGFDAYEQYF. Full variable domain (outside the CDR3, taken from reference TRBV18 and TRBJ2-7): NAGVMQNPRHLVRRRGQEARLRCSPMKGHSHVYWYRQLPEEGLKFMVYLQKENIIDESGMPKERFSAEFPKEGPSILRIQQVVRGDSAAYFCASSPLQGFDAYEQYFGPGTRLTVT.

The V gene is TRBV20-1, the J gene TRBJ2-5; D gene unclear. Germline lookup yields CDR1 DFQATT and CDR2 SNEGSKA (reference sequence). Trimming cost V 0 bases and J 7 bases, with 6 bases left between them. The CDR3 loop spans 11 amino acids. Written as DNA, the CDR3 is TGCAGTGCTAGAGATGTCGGGACCCAGTACTTC. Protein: CSARDVGTQYF.

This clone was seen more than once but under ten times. The CDR3 sequence: CASSFRKGSASYGYTF. The CDR3, as DNA: TGTGCCAGCAGCTTCCGTAAGGGGTCAGCAAGCTATGGCTACACCTTC. This chain connects TRBV7-8 to TRBJ1-2, with a weak D call TRBD1 (5 bases). CDR1 and CDR2 from the germline V gene are SGHVS and FQNEAQ. The V end lost 3 bases, the J end lost 4 bases, and 18 bases lay between the germline ends. The length of the CDR3 is 16 residues. The whole variable domain, remainder taken from reference TRBV7-8 and TRBJ1-2, is GAGVSQSPRYKVAKRGQDVALRCDPISGHVSLFWYQQALGQGPEFLTYFQNEAQLDKSGLPSDRFFAERPEGSVSTLKIQRTQQEDSAVYLCASSFRKGSASYGYTFGSGTRLTVV.

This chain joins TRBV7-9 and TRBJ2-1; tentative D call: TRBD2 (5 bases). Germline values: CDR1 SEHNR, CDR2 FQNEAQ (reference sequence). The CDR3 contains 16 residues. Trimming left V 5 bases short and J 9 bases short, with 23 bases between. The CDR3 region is CASSKTSRGSNREQFF. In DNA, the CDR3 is TGTGCCAGCAGCAAAACCTCTCGGGGATCAAATCGTGAGCAGTTCTTC.

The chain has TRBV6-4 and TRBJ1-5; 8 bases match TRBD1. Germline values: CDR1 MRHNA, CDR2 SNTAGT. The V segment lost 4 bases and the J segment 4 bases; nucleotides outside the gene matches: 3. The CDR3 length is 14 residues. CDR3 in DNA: TGTGCCAGCAGTGCGACAGGGGCAAATCAGCCCCAGCATTTT. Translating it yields CASSATGANQPQHF.

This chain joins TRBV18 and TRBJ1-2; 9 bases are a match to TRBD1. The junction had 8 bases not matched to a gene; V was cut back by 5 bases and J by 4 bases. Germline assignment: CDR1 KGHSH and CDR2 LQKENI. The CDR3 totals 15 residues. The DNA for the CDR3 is TGTGCCAGCTCAGGCAGGGACAGGGACTTCTATGGCTACACCTTC. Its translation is CASSGRDRDFYGYTF.

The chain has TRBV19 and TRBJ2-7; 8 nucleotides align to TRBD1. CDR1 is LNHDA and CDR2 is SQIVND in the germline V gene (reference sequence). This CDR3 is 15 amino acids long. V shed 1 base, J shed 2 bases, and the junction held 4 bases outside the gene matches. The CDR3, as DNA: TGTGCCAGTAGTATAGGCGGACAGGGCCCCTACGAGCAGTACTTC. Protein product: CASSIGGQGPYEQYF. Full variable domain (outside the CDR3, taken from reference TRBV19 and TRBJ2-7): DGGITQSPKYLFRKEGQNVTLSCEQNLNHDAMYWYRQDPGQGLRLIYYSQIVNDFQKGDIAEGYSVSREKKESFPLTVTSAQKNPTAFYLCASSIGGQGPYEQYFGPGTRLTVT.

The CDR3 nucleotides are TGCGCCAGCAGCCCAGGGGACACAAGCTACGAGCAGTACTTC. It translates to CASSPGDTSYEQYF. The chain joins TRBV5-1 to TRBJ2-7; perhaps TRBD1 as D (6 bases). Trimming removed 4 bases at V and 3 bases at J, with 14 bases between. The germline V gene encodes CDR1 SGHRS and CDR2 YFSETQ. The CDR3 covers 14 residues. Full variable domain (outside the CDR3, taken from reference TRBV5-1 and TRBJ2-7): KAGVTQTPRYLIKTRGQQVTLSCSPISGHRSVSWYQQTPGQGLQFLFEYFSETQRNKGNFPGRFSGRQFSNSRSEMNVSTLELGDSALYLCASSPGDTSYEQYFGPGTRLTVT.

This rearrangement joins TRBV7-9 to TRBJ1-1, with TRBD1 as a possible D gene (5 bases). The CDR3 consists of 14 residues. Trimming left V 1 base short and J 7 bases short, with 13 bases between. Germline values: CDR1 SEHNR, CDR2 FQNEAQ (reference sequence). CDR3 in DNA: TGTGCCAGCAGCTTAGGGCAGGGAAAAGGTGAAGCTTTCTTT. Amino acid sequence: CASSLGQGKGEAFF.

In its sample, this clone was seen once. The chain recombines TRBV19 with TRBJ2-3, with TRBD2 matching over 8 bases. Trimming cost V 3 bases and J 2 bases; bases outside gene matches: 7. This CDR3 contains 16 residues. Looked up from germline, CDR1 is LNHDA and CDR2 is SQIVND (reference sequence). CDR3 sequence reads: CASSIMVAGNTDTQYF. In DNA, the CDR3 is TGTGCCAGTAGTATTATGGTAGCGGGGAACACAGATACGCAGTATTTT.

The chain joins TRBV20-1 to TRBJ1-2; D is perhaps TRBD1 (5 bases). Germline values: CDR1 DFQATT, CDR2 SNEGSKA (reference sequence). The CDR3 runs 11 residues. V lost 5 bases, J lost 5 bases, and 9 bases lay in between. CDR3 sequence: CSASAGYGYTF. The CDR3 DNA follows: TGCAGTGCTTCGGCAGGGTATGGCTACACCTTC.

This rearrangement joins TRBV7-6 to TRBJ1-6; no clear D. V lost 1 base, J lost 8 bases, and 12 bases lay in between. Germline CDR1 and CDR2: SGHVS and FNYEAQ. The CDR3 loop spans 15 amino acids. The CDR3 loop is CASSLGGRVDSPLHF. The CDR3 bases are TGTGCCAGCAGCTTAGGAGGGAGGGTAGATTCACCCCTCCACTTT.

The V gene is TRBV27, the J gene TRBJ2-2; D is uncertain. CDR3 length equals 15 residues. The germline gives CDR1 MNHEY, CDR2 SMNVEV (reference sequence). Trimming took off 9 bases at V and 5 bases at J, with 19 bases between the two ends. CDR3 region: CASQIREPGTGELFF. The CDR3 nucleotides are TGTGCCAGTCAAATTCGAGAACCGGGTACCGGGGAGCTGTTTTTT.

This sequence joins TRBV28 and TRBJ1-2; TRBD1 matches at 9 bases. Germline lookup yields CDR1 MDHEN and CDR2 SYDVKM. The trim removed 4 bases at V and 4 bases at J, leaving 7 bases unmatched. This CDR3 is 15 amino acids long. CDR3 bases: TGTGCCAGCAGTTACGGGACAGGGAGGGGCTATGGCTACACCTTC. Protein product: CASSYGTGRGYGYTF.

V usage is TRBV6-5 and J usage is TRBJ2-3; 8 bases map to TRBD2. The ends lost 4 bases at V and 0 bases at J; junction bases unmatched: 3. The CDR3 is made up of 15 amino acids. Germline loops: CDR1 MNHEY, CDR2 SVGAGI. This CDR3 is CASSWRGASTDTQYF. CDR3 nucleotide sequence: TGTGCCAGCAGTTGGCGGGGGGCCAGCACAGATACGCAGTATTTT.

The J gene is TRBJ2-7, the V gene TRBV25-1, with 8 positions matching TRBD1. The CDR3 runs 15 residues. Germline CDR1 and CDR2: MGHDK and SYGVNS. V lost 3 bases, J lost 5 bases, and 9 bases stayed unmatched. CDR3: CASSDWDRKSNEQYF. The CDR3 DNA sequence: TGTGCCAGCAGTGATTGGGACAGGAAGTCCAACGAGCAGTACTTC.

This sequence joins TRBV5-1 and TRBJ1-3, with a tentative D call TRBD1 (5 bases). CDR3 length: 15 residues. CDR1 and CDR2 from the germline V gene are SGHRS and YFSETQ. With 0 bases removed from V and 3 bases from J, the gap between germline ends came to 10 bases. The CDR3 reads CASSLAAGGGNTIYF. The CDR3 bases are TGCGCCAGCAGCTTGGCCGCGGGGGGTGGAAACACCATATATTTT.

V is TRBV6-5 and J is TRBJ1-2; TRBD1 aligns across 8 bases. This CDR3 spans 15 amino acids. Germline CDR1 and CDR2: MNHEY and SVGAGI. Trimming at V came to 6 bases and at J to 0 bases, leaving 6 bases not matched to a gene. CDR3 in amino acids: CASRRGQAANYGYTF. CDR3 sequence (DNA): TGTGCCAGCAGACGGGGACAGGCCGCTAACTATGGCTACACCTTC.

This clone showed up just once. Here the CDR3 DNA reads TGTGCCAGCAGCTTGTGGGTCAGGGGCTCGGGCGGCTACACCTTC. Translated: CASSLWVRGSGGYTF. The chain uses TRBV5-6 and TRBJ1-2, with a possible D match to TRBD1 (6 bases). The CDR3 runs 15 residues. Deletions cut 1 base from V and 8 bases from J, with 18 bases between. Per the germline V gene, CDR1 is SGHDT and CDR2 is YYEEEE.

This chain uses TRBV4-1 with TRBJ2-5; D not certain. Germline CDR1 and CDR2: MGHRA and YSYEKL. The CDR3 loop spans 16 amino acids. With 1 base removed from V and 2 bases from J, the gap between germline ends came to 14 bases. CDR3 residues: CASSQGPTTRQETQYF. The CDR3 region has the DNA TGCGCCAGCAGCCAAGGTCCCACAACCAGGCAAGAGACCCAGTACTTC.

The CDR3 reads CASSPDSMKNNEQFF. Written as DNA, the CDR3 is TGTGCCAGCAGCCCCGACTCCATGAAAAACAATGAGCAGTTCTTC. The chain links TRBV6-6 to TRBJ2-1; no firm D call. The CDR3 has 15 amino acids. Trimming stripped 6 bases from V and 5 bases from J, with 17 bases between. Germline V gene sequence: CDR1 MNHNY, CDR2 SVGAGI (reference sequence).